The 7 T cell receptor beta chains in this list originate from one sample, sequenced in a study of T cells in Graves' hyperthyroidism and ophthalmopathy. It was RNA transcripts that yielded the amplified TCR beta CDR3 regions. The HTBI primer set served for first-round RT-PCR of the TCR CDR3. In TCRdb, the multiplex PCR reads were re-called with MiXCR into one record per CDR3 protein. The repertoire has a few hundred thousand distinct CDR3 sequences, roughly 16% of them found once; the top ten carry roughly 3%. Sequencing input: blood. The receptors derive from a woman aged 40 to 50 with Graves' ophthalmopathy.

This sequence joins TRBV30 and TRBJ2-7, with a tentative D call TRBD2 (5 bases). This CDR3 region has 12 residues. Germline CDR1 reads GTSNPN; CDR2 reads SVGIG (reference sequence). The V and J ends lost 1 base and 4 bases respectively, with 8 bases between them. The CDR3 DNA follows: TGTGCCTGGAGTGCGGACTGGTACGAGCAGTACTTC. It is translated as CAWSADWYEQYF.

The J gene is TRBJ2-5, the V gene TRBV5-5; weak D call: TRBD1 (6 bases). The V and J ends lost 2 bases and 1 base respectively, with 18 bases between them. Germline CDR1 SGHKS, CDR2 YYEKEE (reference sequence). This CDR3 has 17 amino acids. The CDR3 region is CASSFPTSSDSQETQYF. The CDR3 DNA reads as TGTGCCAGCAGCTTCCCGACCTCCTCGGACAGCCAAGAGACCCAGTACTTC.

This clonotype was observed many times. CDR3 protein: CSASPQGHEQYF. DNA for the CDR3: TGCAGTGCTAGTCCACAGGGCCACGAGCAGTACTTC. The rearrangement links TRBV20-1 to TRBJ2-7; D may be TRBD1 (6 bases). The CDR3 is made up of 12 amino acids. Looked up from germline, CDR1 is DFQATT and CDR2 is SNEGSKA (reference sequence). The ends were cut back, 3 bases at V and 5 bases at J, with 11 bases in the middle.

The CDR3 DNA reads as TGTGCCAGCAGACACTTTAGAGGGGGCTACAATGAGCAGTTCTTC. Encoded protein: CASRHFRGGYNEQFF. The V and J genes are TRBV5-5 and TRBJ2-1; perhaps TRBD1 as D (6 bases). This CDR3 spans 15 amino acids. Germline CDR1 SGHKS, CDR2 YYEKEE (reference sequence). V lost 5 bases and J 3 bases, leaving 15 bases between the germline ends.

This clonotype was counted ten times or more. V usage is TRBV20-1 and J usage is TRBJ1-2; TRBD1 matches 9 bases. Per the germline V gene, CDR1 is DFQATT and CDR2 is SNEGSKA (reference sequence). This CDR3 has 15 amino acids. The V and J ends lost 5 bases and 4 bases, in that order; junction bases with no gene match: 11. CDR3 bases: TGCAGTGCTCAGACAGGGGGTCCCTACGTCTATGGCTACACCTTC. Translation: CSAQTGGPYVYGYTF.

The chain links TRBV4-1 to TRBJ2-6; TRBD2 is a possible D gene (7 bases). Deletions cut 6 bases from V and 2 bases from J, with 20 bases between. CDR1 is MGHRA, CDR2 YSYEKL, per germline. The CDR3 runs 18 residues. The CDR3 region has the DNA TGCGCCAGCAGTCCCCTCGGGGGGCGTGACCCTGGGGCCAACGTCCTGACTTTC. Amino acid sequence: CASSPLGGRDPGANVLTF.

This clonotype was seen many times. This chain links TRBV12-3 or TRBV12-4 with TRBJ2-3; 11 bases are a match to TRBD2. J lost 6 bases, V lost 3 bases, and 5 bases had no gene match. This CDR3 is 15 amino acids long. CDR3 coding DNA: TGTGCCAGCAGTTTTAGCGGGAGGGCTTTCGATACGCAGTATTTT. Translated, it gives CASSFSGRAFDTQYF.